This T cell receptor beta chain was recorded in a study of cytomegalovirus exposure and HLA in healthy donors (TCRdb year 2017). Background on the whole study: An earlier analysis of several hundred of the donors reported approximately 270 Gb of sequence data and 100 million to 140 million unique TCR beta sequences from 150 million to 200 million T cells. Around 300 gigabases of sequencing data and roughly 90 million unique TCR sequences were included in an early release covering over 600 HLA-typed donors. Of the approximately 370 genotyped donors, 75% to 85% were placed in the genetic ancestry cluster associated with self-reported Caucasian donors. The study was designed to test whether signatures of past pathogen exposure could be identified by cataloging public T cell receptors. The T cell repertoires of 700 or so subjects were profiled by immunosequencing and related to cytomegalovirus serostatus. Along with the roughly 700-subject first cohort, a separate validation cohort of about 110 different subjects was used. To predict cytomegalovirus infection status, the study brought together high-throughput TCR immunosequencing, statistical association of individual TCRs with disease status, and machine learning. To study patterns of TCR occurrence, a later analysis re-analyzed previously published TCR beta repertoires from 500 to 850 donors and added high-resolution HLA genotyping. Rather than using new phenotypic data, the later analysis identified candidate immune exposures from TCR beta sequences and from how often those sequences occurred across donors. An earlier analysis of 500 to 650 of the donors applied high-throughput TCR beta sequencing to assess whether each TCR beta V gene segment acted as functional or pseudogenic. Donor age, sex, ethnicity and CMV serostatus were compiled alongside the repertoire data. A later genetic analysis took genome-wide SNP genotypes for about 55% of the roughly 670 donors and used that subset as a discovery cohort. Every discovery cohort repertoire had been produced on one sequencing platform. HLA typing included class I and class II loci at four-digit resolution. Typing coverage differed by locus: A, B, C, DRB1 and DQB1 were typed in roughly 620-630 donors, DQA1 in roughly 500, DPA1 in 600 to 610, and DPB1 in around 440. Because of strong linkage in the cohort, roughly five DR-DQ haplotypes were treated as single units for association and clustering. On average, roughly 200,000 unique TCR beta nucleotide sequences were sequenced per donor among several hundred genotyped donors of the cohort, with 15% to 20% of those sequences being non-productive. Results and caveats for the whole study, not just this receptor: When HLA alleles, especially DR and DQ, strongly co-occurred, attributing TCR associations to individual alleles was difficult. A later analysis found that TCR association rates varied across HLA loci, with DRB1 alleles showing the most associated TCRs and HLA-C alleles the fewest. Several of the top co-occurrence clusters appeared to be linked to parvovirus B19, influenza, CMV and Epstein-Barr virus, according to a later analysis. The sequencing pipeline was judged likely to have produced a cluster of highly shared sequence variants as a technical artifact. Correlated functional status among segregating V segments might reflect linkage disequilibrium, but an unknown experimental factor could not be ruled out. Some IMGT-functional V segments, including TRBV6-2 and TRBV6-3, could not be distinguished by the 87-base-pair reads and were therefore excluded. Cytomegalovirus status was reported to be diagnosed by the classifier with high specificity and sensitivity in both the original and validation cohorts. CMV serostatus was the only immune exposure information available for the cohort. V-gene and J-gene trimming of TCR beta chains was associated with a missense DCLRE1C variant in a later genetic analysis, and the association was replicated in an independent cohort. According to a later analysis, most CMV-associated TCR beta chains appeared to be HLA-restricted, and the HLA associations seemed to be driven largely by CMV exposure. While some public TCRs were present in many individuals, most TCR sequences turned up only very rarely across donors. Because HLA typing was unavailable for some donors at each locus, only the typed subset was used in association tests. Because counts were too low, 15 to 20 rarely observed V segments, including chromosome 9 orphons, were left out of the earlier analysis of 500 to 750 of the donors. The cohort was sequenced for TCR beta chains only, and without alpha or paired-chain data the features that could be detected were limited. The study listed 150 to 200 TCR beta chains as associated with cytomegalovirus. According to a later genetic analysis, donors in an Asian-associated ancestry cluster had fewer N-insertions in productive TCRs than the approximately 650-donor mean. A later analysis found that HLA-associated TCR beta chains were more clonally expanded and had lower generation probabilities than equally common non-associated chains. Broadly in line with IMGT annotations, most TCR beta V segments showed up in productive rearrangements about 90% or about 30% of the time in an earlier analysis of 587 of the donors. It was suggested by the authors that the approach could potentially be generalized to other disease states and immunological phenotypes. A further reported finding was that TCR beta sequences accurately predicted the HLA-A and HLA-B alleles for most subjects in the first cohort. The presence/absence analyses assumed that sequencing depth was roughly uniform across donors, and that assumption may not be true. In vitro tests confirmed that three of the cytomegalovirus-associated TCR beta chains recognize cytomegalovirus antigens. Specific HLA alleles were associated with around 18,000 TCR beta sequences at a false discovery rate of 0.05 in a later analysis.

As regards this clone: What this receptor recognizes is not known. No clone much larger than this one lies a single base away; base qualities are absent.

The CDR3 has 13 amino acids, counting the end cysteine and phenylalanine. This entry keeps only the CDR3 DNA: 39 bases, framed from base 1. V sheds 0 bases and J sheds 9 bases, leaving 9 bases between their ends. Per the germline V gene (reference sequence), WNHNN is the CDR1 and SYGVQD is the CDR2. The cohort consisted of fewer than 700 healthy bone marrow donors. At the time of sampling, all cohort members were nominally healthy, though unrecorded immune exposures were likely present. The donor was CMV seronegative and belonged to the group of 350 to 400 seronegative cohort members. A peripheral blood sample was collected from each donor, and TCR beta sequencing was performed on peripheral blood mononuclear cells. The Qiagen DNeasy Blood Extraction Kit was used to extract genomic DNA from the blood cell samples. The library was obtained by the immunoSEQ multiplex PCR assay. For the multiplex PCR, a mixture combining 60 forward primers for TCR Vbeta segments and 13 reverse primers for TCR Jbeta segments was used. The CDR3 region of rearranged TCR beta genes was amplified from genomic DNA with a multiplex PCR assay. The Illumina HiSeq System was used to sequence the amplified TCR beta libraries as 87-base-pair reads. Processing in the source paper ran as follows. A later analysis tallied tens of millions of unique TCR beta chains across the 650 to 750 repertoires, and some 10 million of those chains were shared by two or more donors. Raw reads were error-corrected and collapsed into unique sequences with a nearest-neighbor algorithm that merged closely related sequences to remove PCR and sequencing errors. CDR3 sequences were aligned to IMGT reference sequences to assign V, D and J gene segments. For a sequence to be retained, a match of at least six nucleotides to both a V gene segment and a J gene segment was required. A rearrangement counted as productive if the CDR3 had no stop codons and remained in frame with V and J, and every other rearrangement counted as non-productive. CDR3 was defined according to IMGT convention as the region running from the second conserved V-encoded cysteine to the conserved J-encoded phenylalanine. The earlier analysis of about 590 of the donors excluded sequences that lacked an unambiguous match to a single V gene segment. In an earlier analysis of some 590 of the donors, a V segment was called functional when productive rearrangements were above 56.7%, and segregating when the standard deviation between donors exceeded 5%. A statistical classification framework was built to diagnose cytomegalovirus status from the catalog of TCR beta chain sequences. In a later analysis, TCR nucleotide sequences were compared against IMGT/GENE-DB human TR gene sequences so that V and J genes could be assigned. Using the TCRdist pipeline, a later analysis assigned CDR3 sequences along with most-parsimonious VDJ recombination scenarios. In a later analysis, every TCR beta chain was defined by the combination of its CDR3 amino acid sequence and its V-gene family, and reads without a unique V-gene family were dropped. In a later analysis, nearly 600 highly shared, low-generation-probability nucleotide sequences were removed to address suspected cross-contamination and a sequencing artifact. In a later analysis, a clonal expansion index for each public chain was calculated from normalized within-repertoire ranks of inferred template counts. A later analysis computed generation probabilities with a VDJ recombination model fitted to out-of-frame rearrangements, and checked the results against IGoR. In a later analysis, TCR-TCR, TCR-HLA and TCR-CMV co-occurrence was scored with hypergeometric tests, and a repertoire-size bias correction was applied to TCR pairs. To estimate false discovery rates, a later analysis permuted the HLA or CMV assignments 20 times. In a later analysis, co-occurring TCRs were grouped using DBSCAN, with TCRdist sequence similarity added in when clustering inside HLA-allele-positive subsets. Repertoires with fewer than 30,000 or more than 120,000 public chains were left out of co-occurrence clustering, as were five repertoires with anomalous nucleotide sharing. TCRdb carries this immuneACCESS record with in-frame sequences only. Its versions omit some clonotypes, under half of them owing to an unresolved V gene in the studies checked, with the rest unexplained. Clone size and the V and J calls come from that table; the DNA yielded D and trimming. The table for this sample lists over 100,000 clones; less than 85% of them were counted only once. The ten largest clones add up to just over 2.5% of the sample.

The chain joins TRBV10-1 to TRBJ2-4, and the D gene may be TRBD2, 7 bases matching. The TCR originated in a man aged 35-49 years in good health and CMV-seronegative. Sequenced sample: PBMCs. For the CDR3, the sequence is CASSESRGGIQYF. Here is the DNA: TGCGCCAGCAGTGAGTCTAGGGGGGGCATTCAGTACTTC.